This T cell receptor beta chain was captured in a study of monozygotic twins with inflammatory bowel disease. Study results and caveats: In these data, no single strong IBD-associated signal or clonotype received support. Healthy co-twins exceeded IBD patients in TCRbeta diversity as measured by inverse Simpson.

cDNA was produced in eight separate reactions per sample. Template switching was used to attach UMIs, which incorporated a 6-nucleotide sample barcode. TCRdb reanalyzed the 5' RACE reads, giving one entry per CDR3 protein sequence and no DNA. Here the sample table reports roughly 300,000 distinct CDR3 sequences. The CDR3 sequence is 13 residues long. CDR1 and CDR2 (germline): SGHTA, FQGTGA. Comment on this clonotype: Its cognate antigen is unknown.

The TCR was taken from a human donor with ulcerative colitis or Crohn's disease, or a healthy co-twin of an affected twin (not recorded which). The V gene is TRBV7-3, the J gene TRBJ2-1; TCRdb selects TRBD1, and the lack of DNA leaves this call unchecked. Sequencing was performed on blood. The CDR3 spells CASSSGTGLQQFF. The full variable domain, with the rest looked up from reference TRBV7-3 and TRBJ2-1, is GAGVSQTPSNKVTEKGKYVELRCDPISGHTALYWYRQSLGQGPEFLIYFQGTGAADDSGLPNDRFFAVRPEGSVSTLKIQRTERGDSAVYLCASSSGTGLQQFFGPGTRLTVL.